This T cell receptor (beta chain) appears in the sequencing data of a study of cytomegalovirus exposure and HLA in healthy donors. Study background: Earlier, about 179 million T cells were analyzed, and 95 million to 140 million unique TCR beta sequences were found among them. Whole-study findings and limits: Analyses of presence/absence relied on an assumption of roughly uniform sequencing depth across donors.

On this clone: Its specificity is unknown.

This PCR relied on a set of 60 Vbeta primers and 13 Jbeta primers. TCRdb's table, derived via immunoSEQ multiplex PCR, lists solely in-frame clones and lacks some. Here the sample spans about 130,000 clones, 82% being singletons. CDR3 length: 15 residues. Germline V gene lookup returns CDR1 SGHVS and CDR2 FNYEAQ. J lost 1 base, V lost 3 bases, and 6 bases had no gene match. What was sequenced was PBMCs. The receptor was isolated from a woman aged 45-60 years in good health and CMV-seropositive. The V gene is TRBV7-6, the J gene TRBJ2-7, with 7 bases that match TRBD1. CDR3 in amino acids: CASSLNRGPSYEQYF. The CDR3 DNA follows: TGTGCCAGCAGCTTGAACAGGGGTCCATCCTACGAGCAGTACTTC. Together with reference TRBV7-6 and TRBJ2-7, the CDR3 gives the full variable domain: GAGVSQSPRYKVTKRGQDVALRCDPISGHVSLYWYRQALGQGPEFLTYFNYEAQQDKSGLPNDRFSAERPEGSISTLTIQRTEQRDSAMYRCASSLNRGPSYEQYFGPGTRLTVT.